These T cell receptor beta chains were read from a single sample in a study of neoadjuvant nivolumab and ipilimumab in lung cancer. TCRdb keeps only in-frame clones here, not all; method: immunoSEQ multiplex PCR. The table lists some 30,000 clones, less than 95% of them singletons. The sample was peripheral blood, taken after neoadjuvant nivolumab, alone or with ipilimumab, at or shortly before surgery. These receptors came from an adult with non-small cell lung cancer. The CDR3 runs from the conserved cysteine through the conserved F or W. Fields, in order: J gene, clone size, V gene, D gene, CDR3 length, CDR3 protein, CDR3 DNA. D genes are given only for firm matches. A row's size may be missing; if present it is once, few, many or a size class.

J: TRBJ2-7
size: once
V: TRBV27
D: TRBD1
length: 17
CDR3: CASSPYSGQLSLYEQYF
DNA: TGTGCCAGCAGTCCTTACTCGGGACAGCTTAGCCTATACGAGCAGTACTTC

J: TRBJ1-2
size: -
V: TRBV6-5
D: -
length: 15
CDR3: CASRPRGGGGYGYTF
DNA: TGTGCCAGCAGACCTCGGGGAGGGGGGGGCTATGGCTACACCTTC

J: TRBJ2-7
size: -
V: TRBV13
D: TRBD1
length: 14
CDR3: CASSSTGGLYEQYF
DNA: TGTGCCAGCAGCTCGACAGGGGGCTTATACGAGCAGTACTTC

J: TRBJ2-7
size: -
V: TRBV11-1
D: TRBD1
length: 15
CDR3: CASSRGQDGTYEQYF
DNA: TGTGCCAGCAGCAGAGGACAGGACGGGACCTACGAGCAGTACTTC

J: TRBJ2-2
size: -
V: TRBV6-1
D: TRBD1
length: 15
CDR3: CASSDGQGGAGELFF
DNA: TGTGCCAGCAGTGACGGACAGGGGGGGGCCGGGGAGCTGTTTTTT

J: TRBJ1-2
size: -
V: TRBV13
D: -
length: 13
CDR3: CASSLVGNYGYTF
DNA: TGTGCCAGCAGCTTAGTAGGGAACTATGGCTACACCTTC

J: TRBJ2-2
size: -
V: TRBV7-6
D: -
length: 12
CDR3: CASSPYTGELFF
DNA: TGTGCCAGCAGCCCATACACCGGGGAGCTGTTTTTT

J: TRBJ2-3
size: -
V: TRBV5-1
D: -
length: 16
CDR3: CASSLAAGWGTDTQYF
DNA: TGCGCCAGCAGCTTGGCGGCAGGGTGGGGCACAGATACGCAGTATTTT

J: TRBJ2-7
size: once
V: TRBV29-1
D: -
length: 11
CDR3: CSVELGYEQYF
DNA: TGCAGCGTTGAGTTGGGCTACGAGCAGTACTTC

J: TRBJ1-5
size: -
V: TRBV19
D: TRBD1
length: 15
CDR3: CASSLGQVINQPQHF
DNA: TGTGCCAGTAGTCTGGGACAGGTAATCAATCAGCCCCAGCATTTT

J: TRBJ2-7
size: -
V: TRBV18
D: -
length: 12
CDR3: CASSPTAYEQYF
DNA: TGTGCCAGCTCACCAACAGCCTACGAGCAGTACTTC

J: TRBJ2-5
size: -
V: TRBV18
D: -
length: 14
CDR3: CASSPSVDQETQYF
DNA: TGTGCCAGCTCACCTAGCGTAGACCAAGAGACCCAGTACTTC

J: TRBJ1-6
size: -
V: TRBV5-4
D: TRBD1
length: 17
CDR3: CASRRGQGGTYNSPLHF
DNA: TGTGCCAGCAGACGGGGACAGGGTGGCACCTATAATTCACCCCTCCACTTT

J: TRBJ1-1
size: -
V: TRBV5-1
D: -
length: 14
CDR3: CASSLAAQSTEAFF
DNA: TGCGCCAGCAGCTTGGCGGCACAGAGCACTGAAGCTTTCTTT

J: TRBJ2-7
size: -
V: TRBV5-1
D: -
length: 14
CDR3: CASSLRGASYEQYF
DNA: TGCGCCAGCAGCTTGAGGGGCGCCTCCTACGAGCAGTACTTC

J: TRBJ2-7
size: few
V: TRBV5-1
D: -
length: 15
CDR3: CASSLDQGTPYEQYF
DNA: TGCGCCAGCAGCTTGGACCAGGGGACACCCTACGAGCAGTACTTC

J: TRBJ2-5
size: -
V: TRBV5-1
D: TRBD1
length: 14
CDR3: CASSRNRGEETQYF
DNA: TGCGCCAGCAGCCGAAACAGGGGAGAAGAGACCCAGTACTTC